This T cell receptor (beta chain) was retrieved from a study of PD-1 blockade in classical Hodgkin lymphoma. Study-wide points: What caused the repertoire differences, perhaps disease activity or prior therapy, remains undefined.

Data came from immunoSEQ multiplex PCR; TCRdb stores just in-frame clones and leaves some out. The sample yields under 6,500 clones, less than 90% seen once. This clone was counted a few times. Its antigen is unidentified. Described time point: newly diagnosed, previously untreated cHL patient sample. It was by magnetic negative selection that CD8+ T cells were isolated from thawed PBMCs. Investigators turned to newly diagnosed, untreated classical Hodgkin lymphoma PBMCs for comparison. The CDR3 sequence is 12 residues long. Germline values: CDR1 SQVTM, CDR2 ANQGSEA. The germline V and J ends were trimmed by 4 bases and 1 base, with 7 bases remaining between them.

The sequenced material came from CD8+ T cells from blood. This rearrangement joins TRBV29-1 to TRBJ1-1; the D is unclear. The receptor comes from a human donor with classical Hodgkin lymphoma. The CDR3 DNA sequence: TGCAGCGTTGTCCAGGAGAACACTGAAGCTTTCTTT. Residues: CSVVQENTEAFF.